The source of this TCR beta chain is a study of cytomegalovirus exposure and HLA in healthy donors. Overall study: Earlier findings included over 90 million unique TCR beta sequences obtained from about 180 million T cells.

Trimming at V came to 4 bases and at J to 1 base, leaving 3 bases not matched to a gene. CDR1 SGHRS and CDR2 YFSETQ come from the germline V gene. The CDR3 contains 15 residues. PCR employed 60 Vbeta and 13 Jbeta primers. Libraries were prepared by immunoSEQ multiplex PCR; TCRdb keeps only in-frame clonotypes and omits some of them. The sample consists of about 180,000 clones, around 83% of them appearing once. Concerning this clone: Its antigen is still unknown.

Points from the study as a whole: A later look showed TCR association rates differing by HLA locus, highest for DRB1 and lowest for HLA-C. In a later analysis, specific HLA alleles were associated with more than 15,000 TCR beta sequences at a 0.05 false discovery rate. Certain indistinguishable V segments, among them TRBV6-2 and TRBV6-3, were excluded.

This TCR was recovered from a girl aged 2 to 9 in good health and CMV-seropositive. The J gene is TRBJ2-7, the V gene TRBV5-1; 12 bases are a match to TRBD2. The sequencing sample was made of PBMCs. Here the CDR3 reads CASSQLAGGSYEQYF. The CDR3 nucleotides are TGCGCCAGCAGCCAACTAGCGGGGGGTTCCTACGAGCAGTACTTC. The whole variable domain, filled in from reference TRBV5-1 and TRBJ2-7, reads KAGVTQTPRYLIKTRGQQVTLSCSPISGHRSVSWYQQTPGQGLQFLFEYFSETQRNKGNFPGRFSGRQFSNSRSEMNVSTLELGDSALYLCASSQLAGGSYEQYFGPGTRLTVT.